This paragraph covers one TCR beta chain sequence. Its target antigen remains unknown. Base qualities are missing; no much larger clone stands one base away. This record belongs to a study of CD8+ T cells in alopecia areata (dated by TCRdb to 2017 to 2018). For context, the study as a whole: Treated patients were enrolled in an open-label pilot trial of oral tofacitinib at 5 to 10 mg twice daily for moderate-to-severe alopecia areata. Patients received tofacitinib for 6 to 18 months and were then followed off drug for 6 months to check for delayed response and recurrence. In treated patients, disease severity was measured using the SALT score, which gives the percentage of scalp surface area affected. High-throughput TCRbeta sequencing was used to examine T cell clonal expansion in alopecia areata in both the C3H/HeJ mouse model and human patients. In humans, TCRbeta sequencing was performed on scalp tissue and on sorted CD4+ and CD8+ peripheral blood T cells from healthy controls and from patients with patchy or totalis/universalis alopecia areata. Tofacitinib-treated patients had biopsies at baseline and at 4 and 24 weeks of treatment, with a later scalp biopsy in several patients. Scalp clonality was compared across normal scalp (n=4), patchy alopecia areata scalp (n=8), and alopecia totalis/universalis scalp (n=8). RNA came from the PAXgene miRNA kit for fixed scalp, the miRNeasy kit for PBMCs, and the RNeasy kit for mouse skin. Amplification of TCRbeta CDR3 regions was done by immunoSEQ multiplex PCR using 35 Vbeta forward primers and 13 Jbeta reverse primers.

The sample's treatment or condition, from its label and the paper: oral pan-JAK inhibitor, 5-10 mg twice daily. Lesional scalp punch biopsies and peripheral blood were collected from alopecia areata patients. After PBMCs were isolated by density centrifugation and stained for CD3, CD4 and CD8, a FACSAria was used to sort CD4+ and CD8+ T cells. The library came from the immunoSEQ multiplex PCR assay. RNA was extracted from all samples and reverse transcribed into cDNA as template for TCR sequencing. SuperScript III was used to make first-strand cDNA, primed with a 2:1 mix of oligo-dT and random hexamers. A synthetic immune receptor repertoire was used to gauge amplification bias, and whatever bias remained was removed computationally. The authors processed their data as follows. Raw reads were preprocessed for error removal, and CDR3 was defined according to IMGT conventions as running from the conserved cysteine to phenylalanine. Clonality was computed by normalizing Shannon entropy by log2 of the number of productive unique TCRs and subtracting the result from 1. Scalp TCRbeta sequences were cross-referenced with sorted blood CD4 and CD8 repertoires so that the CD4 or CD8 identity of scalp clones could be inferred. What TCRdb holds here is the immuneACCESS table cut down to in-frame rearrangements. Part of the clones is not present; checked against another copy, under half of the missing clones reflect an unresolved V gene, and the others are unexplained. The DNA was the basis for D and trimming; V, J and clone size are from that table. The sample includes 200,000 to 250,000 clones, with 35% to 45% observed a single time. Jointly, the top ten make up around 0.48% of the sample.

The investigation overall reported the following: Tofacitinib significantly decreased scalp clonality and the number of expanded CD8+ clones among the top 100 scalp clones. Because the treated cohort was small and had only one nonresponder, larger studies are needed to examine links between baseline CD8+ expansion and response. Shared TCR sequences between patients were less evident than in mice, which may be partly attributable to HLA diversity in the patient population. Unlike mouse skin, where gammadelta T cells dominate, normal human skin contains resident alphabeta T cells that get sequenced too, which complicates analysis of the scalp TCR repertoire. Lesional scalp, especially in alopecia totalis/universalis, showed higher clonality and more expanded CD8+ clones than normal scalp, suggesting antigenic drive. During tofacitinib treatment, many expanded lesional clones remained in scalp and blood, and this persistence may partly explain relapse after treatment is stopped.

The germline ends are 16 bases apart after V is trimmed by 5 bases and J by 8 bases. Reading from cysteine to phenylalanine, the CDR3 counts 14 amino acids. The entry retains the CDR3 DNA only, 42 bases that are in frame from base 1. As encoded in the germline V gene, CDR1 is SGHRS while CDR2 is YFSETQ. The sample was CD4+ T cells sorted from blood, taken at roughly week 30, from a patient treated with tofacitinib. The source of this sequence is a human donor with alopecia areata. The chain is made from TRBV5-1 and TRBJ1-4; the D segment could be TRBD1, given 6 matching bases. The CDR3 here reads CASRTGGPREKLFF. Read as DNA, the sequence is TGCGCCAGCAGGACGGGGGGGCCTCGAGAAAAACTGTTTTTT.